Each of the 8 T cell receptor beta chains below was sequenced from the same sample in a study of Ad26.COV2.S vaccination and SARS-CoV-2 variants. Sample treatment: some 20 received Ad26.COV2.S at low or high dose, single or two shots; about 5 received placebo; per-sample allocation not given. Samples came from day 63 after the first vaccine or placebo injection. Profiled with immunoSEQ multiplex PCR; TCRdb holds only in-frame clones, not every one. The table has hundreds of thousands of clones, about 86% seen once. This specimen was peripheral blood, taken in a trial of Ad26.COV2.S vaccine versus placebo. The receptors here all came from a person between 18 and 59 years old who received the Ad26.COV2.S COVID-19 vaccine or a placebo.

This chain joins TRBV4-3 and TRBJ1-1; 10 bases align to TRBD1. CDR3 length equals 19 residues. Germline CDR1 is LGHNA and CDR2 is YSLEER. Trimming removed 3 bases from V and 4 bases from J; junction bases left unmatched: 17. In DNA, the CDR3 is TGCGCCAGCAGCCACCCCCCGGGGGGGACAGGGGTGGGGATCACTGAAGCTTTCTTT. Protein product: CASSHPPGGTGVGITEAFF.

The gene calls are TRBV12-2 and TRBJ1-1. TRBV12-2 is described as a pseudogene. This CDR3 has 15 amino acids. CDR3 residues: CASRYGGDQGTEAFF. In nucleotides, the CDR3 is TGTGCAAGTCGCTATGGGGGGGACCAGGGCACTGAAGCTTTCTTT.

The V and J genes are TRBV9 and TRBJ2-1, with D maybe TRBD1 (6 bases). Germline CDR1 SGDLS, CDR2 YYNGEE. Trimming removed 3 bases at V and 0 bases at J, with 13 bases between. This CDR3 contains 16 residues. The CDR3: CASSAATGSSYNEQFF. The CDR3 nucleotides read TGTGCCAGCAGCGCGGCCACAGGGAGCTCCTACAATGAGCAGTTCTTC.

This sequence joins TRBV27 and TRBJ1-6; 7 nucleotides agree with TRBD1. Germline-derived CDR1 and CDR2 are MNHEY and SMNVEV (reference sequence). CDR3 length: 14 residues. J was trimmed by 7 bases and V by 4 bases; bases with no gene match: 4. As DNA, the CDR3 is TGTGCCAGCAGTTGGACAGGAGGGAATTCACCCCTCCACTTT. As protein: CASSWTGGNSPLHF.

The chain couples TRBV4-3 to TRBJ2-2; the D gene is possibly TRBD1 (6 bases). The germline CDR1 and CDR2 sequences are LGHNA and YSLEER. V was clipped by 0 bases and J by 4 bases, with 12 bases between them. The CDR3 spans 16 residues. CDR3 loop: CASSQETGVGTGELFF. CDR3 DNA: TGCGCCAGCAGCCAAGAGACAGGAGTGGGCACCGGGGAGCTGTTTTTT.

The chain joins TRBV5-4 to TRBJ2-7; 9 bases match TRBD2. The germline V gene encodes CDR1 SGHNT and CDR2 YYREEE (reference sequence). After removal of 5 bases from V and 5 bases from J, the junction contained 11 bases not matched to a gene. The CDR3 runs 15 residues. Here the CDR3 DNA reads TGTGCCAGCAGGGGTCGGGCTAGCGGGACCGACGAGCAGTACTTC. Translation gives CASRGRASGTDEQYF.

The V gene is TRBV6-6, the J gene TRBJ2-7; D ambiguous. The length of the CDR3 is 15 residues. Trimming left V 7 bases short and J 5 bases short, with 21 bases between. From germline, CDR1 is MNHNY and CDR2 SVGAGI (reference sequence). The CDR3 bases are TGTGCCAGCAAACTTGAACAGTCCCCACGACACGAGCAGTACTTC. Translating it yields CASKLEQSPRHEQYF.

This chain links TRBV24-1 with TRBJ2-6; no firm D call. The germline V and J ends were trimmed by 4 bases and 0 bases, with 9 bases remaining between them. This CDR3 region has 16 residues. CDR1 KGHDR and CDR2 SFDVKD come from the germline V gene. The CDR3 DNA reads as TGTGCCACCAGTGACCCCGGCCTCTCTGGGGCCAACGTCCTGACTTTC. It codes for CATSDPGLSGANVLTF.